A single sample is the source of the 18 T cell receptor beta chains below, sequenced in a study of post-analysis software for immune sequencing data. The study's findings and limits: About five TRBV segments, including TRBV5-6, TRBV5-1 and TRBV20-1, were more frequent in patients than controls.

TCR beta cDNA libraries had unique molecular identifiers. TCRdb re-called the PCR reads with MiXCR, one entry per CDR3 protein. The sample has about 500,000 distinct CDR3 sequences; roughly 45% are singletons. Their cognate antigens are unknown. Input material: blood. The source of these receptors is a girl aged 10-17 years with multiple sclerosis.

The chain is built from TRBV12-3 or TRBV12-4 and TRBJ2-1, with 7 bases that match TRBD2. The ends lost 3 bases at V and 10 bases at J; junction bases unmatched: 9. The length of the CDR3 is 14 residues. The CDR3 nucleotides read TGTGCCAGCAGTTTTGGCGGGAGTGTGGAAGAGCAGTTCTTC. As protein: CASSFGGSVEEQFF.

Many counts were recorded for this clonotype. The chain carries TRBV7-2 and TRBJ1-5; no definite D call. The V end was cut by 3 bases, the J end by 0 bases, with 9 bases between. CDR1 is SGHTA, CDR2 FQGNSA, per germline. This CDR3 region has 15 residues. The CDR3 DNA is TGTGCCAGCAGCTTCTCCGACTATAGCAATCAGCCCCAGCATTTT. Its protein product is CASSFSDYSNQPQHF.

V usage is TRBV28 and J usage is TRBJ2-5; 7 bases map to TRBD1. Judging by the DNA end, TRBJ2-7 fits better; the J call may be wrong. Germline CDR1 MDHEN, CDR2 SYDVKM. The CDR3 is 14 amino acids. CDR3 residues: CASSLMDRSYEQYF. CDR3 in DNA: TGTGCCAGCAGTTTAATGGACAGGAGCTACGAGCAGTACTTC.

The chain combines TRBV6-1 with TRBJ1-1, with 9 bases matching TRBD1. The V gene's germline CDR1 is MNHNS and CDR2 SASEGT. V lost 6 bases, J lost 4 bases, and 6 bases stayed unmatched. CDR3 size: 14 residues. CDR3 bases: TGTGCCAGCAGGTGGGACAGGGAATCCACTGAAGCTTTCTTT. Translated, it gives CASRWDRESTEAFF.

The chain employs TRBV20-1 and TRBJ2-5; weak D call: TRBD2 (5 bases). V was clipped by 6 bases and J by 2 bases, with 13 bases between them. This CDR3 spans 13 amino acids. CDR1 DFQATT and CDR2 SNEGSKA come from the germline V gene (reference sequence). The CDR3 loop reads CSARGGRQETQYF. CDR3 DNA: TGCAGTGCCCGTGGCGGGCGGCAAGAGACCCAGTACTTC.

The CDR3 sequence is CASSLGQGTGAKNIQYF. DNA of the CDR3: TGTGCCAGCAGTCTTGGACAGGGGACGGGGGCCAAAAACATTCAGTACTTC. This chain uses TRBV12-3 or TRBV12-4 with TRBJ2-4, with 9 bases matching TRBD1. The CDR3 is made up of 17 amino acids. V gave up 5 bases and J gave up 1 base; unmatched junction bases: 9.

On this clonotype: A junction end diverges from the germline sequence, so it may reflect a read error. The chain uses TRBV4-1 and TRBJ2-1, with a possible D match to TRBD2 (6 bases). In germline, CDR1 is MGHRA, CDR2 YSYEKL. This CDR3 has 15 amino acids. The CDR3 is CAGSPSRDGWDEQFF. The CDR3 region has the DNA TGCGCCGGCAGCCCCTCGCGGGACGGGTGGGATGAGCAGTTCTTC.

The rearrangement uses TRBV9 and TRBJ2-4; 8 nucleotides align to TRBD2. CDR3 length: 15 amino acids. Germline CDR1 SGDLS, CDR2 YYNGEE. Trimming at V came to 3 bases and at J to 7 bases, leaving 9 bases not matched to a gene. CDR3 protein: CASSGRLAGQNIQYF. DNA of the CDR3: TGTGCCAGCAGCGGACGGCTAGCGGGTCAGAACATTCAGTACTTC.

CDR3 sequence (DNA): TGTGCCAGCAGTTACTCGCCCCGGGACAGGGGTTCCTACGAGCAGTACTTC. Protein product: CASSYSPRDRGSYEQYF. The rearrangement joins TRBV6-5 to TRBJ2-7; 10 nucleotides agree with TRBD1. V lost 0 bases, J lost 1 base, and 6 bases stayed unmatched. The CDR3 runs to 17 residues. Germline V gives CDR1 MNHEY, CDR2 SVGAGI.

In its sample, this clonotype was seen once. The rearrangement links TRBV5-1 to TRBJ2-4; 8 bases map to TRBD2. The assigned J gene may be wrong: the sequence end matches TRBJ2-7 better. This CDR3 has 16 amino acids. Looked up from germline, CDR1 is SGHRS and CDR2 is YFSETQ. CDR3: CASSLGGSGSIYEQYF. The CDR3 nucleotides are TGCGCCAGCAGCTTGGGGGGCAGCGGGAGCATATACGAGCAGTACTTC.

At least ten counts were recorded for this clonotype. The gene calls are TRBV12-3 or TRBV12-4 and TRBJ2-5; D is uncertain. Trimming pared 6 bases from V and 2 bases from J, leaving 10 bases between. The CDR3 length is 13 residues. CDR3 in DNA: TGTGCCAGCAGCCCCCGTTCGCAAGAGACCCAGTACTTC. The encoded protein is CASSPRSQETQYF.

J is TRBJ1-1 and V is TRBV9; 7 nucleotides line up with TRBD1. The CDR3 spans 15 residues. V lost 0 bases and J lost 4; bases outside the gene matches: 6. Per germline, CDR1 SGDLS and CDR2 YYNGEE. CDR3 nucleotides: TGTGCCAGCAGCGTAGGGACAGGCCCCGGCACTGAAGCTTTCTTT. Its protein is CASSVGTGPGTEAFF.

This sequence joins TRBV20-1 and TRBJ1-2; no reliable D call. This CDR3 has 12 amino acids. Germline V CDR1 and CDR2: DFQATT, SNEGSKA (reference sequence). The germline V and J ends were trimmed by 0 bases and 4 bases, with 6 bases remaining between them. CDR3 in amino acids: CSARDNSYGYTF. As DNA, the CDR3 is TGCAGTGCTAGAGACAACAGCTATGGCTACACCTTC.

This chain joins TRBV20-1 and TRBJ2-1, with TRBD2 matching over 12 bases. V shed 2 bases, J shed 5 bases, and the junction held 13 bases outside the gene matches. The germline V gene encodes CDR1 DFQATT and CDR2 SNEGSKA (reference sequence). This CDR3 region has 18 residues. The CDR3 sequence is CSARRELAGGFQDNEQFF. The CDR3 DNA reads TGCAGTGCTAGAAGGGAACTAGCGGGAGGTTTTCAGGACAATGAGCAGTTCTTC.

The chain employs TRBV2 and TRBJ2-6; a possible D gene is TRBD1 (5 bases). The CDR3 covers 15 residues. V gave up 3 bases and J gave up 0 bases, with 6 bases separating them. The V gene's germline CDR1 is SNHLY and CDR2 FYNNEI. CDR3 region: CASSDDSSGANVLTF. In DNA, the CDR3 is TGTGCCAGCAGTGACGACAGCTCTGGGGCCAACGTCCTGACTTTC. The whole variable domain, remainder taken from reference TRBV2 and TRBJ2-6, is EPEVTQTPSHQVTQMGQEVILRCVPISNHLYFYWYRQILGQKVEFLVSFYNNEISEKSEIFDDQFSVERPDGSNFTLKIRSTKLEDSAMYFCASSDDSSGANVLTFGAGSRLTVL.

This chain connects TRBV20-1 to TRBJ2-3; 11 bases fit TRBD2. CDR3 length: 18 amino acids. The V gene's germline CDR1 is DFQATT and CDR2 SNEGSKA (reference sequence). V dropped 1 base and J dropped 3; count of bases not matched to a gene: 12. Here the CDR3 reads CSARVFRSGRARTDTQYF. The CDR3 DNA reads as TGCAGTGCTAGAGTTTTTCGTAGCGGGAGGGCCCGAACAGATACGCAGTATTTT.

The chain uses TRBV4-1 and TRBJ2-1; 9 bases match TRBD1. With V trimmed by 3 bases and J by 0 bases, 3 bases remained unmatched. The CDR3 has 16 amino acids. CDR1 and CDR2 (germline): MGHRA, YSYEKL. The CDR3 DNA reads as TGCGCCAGCAGCCAGGACAGGGGAAGCTCCTACAATGAGCAGTTCTTC. Protein sequence: CASSQDRGSSYNEQFF.

As to this clonotype: Mismatch with germline at one junction end may stem from a read error. This chain connects TRBV6-2 or TRBV6-3 to TRBJ1-6; TRBD1 aligns across 10 bases. The CDR3 has 16 amino acids. The V gene's germline CDR1 is MNHEY and CDR2 SVGEGT. The CDR3 loop is CATKPDWDRGNSPPHF. The CDR3 nucleotides are TGTGCCACCAAACCCGACTGGGACAGGGGTAATTCACCCCCCCACTTT.